The 11 T cell receptor beta chains in this list originate from one sample, sequenced in a study of blood T cell repertoires in COVID-19. Sequencing was performed with immunoSEQ multiplex PCR; in TCRdb, only in-frame clones are kept and a portion is missing. The table records about 240,000 clones, 70% to 90% of them present only once. Sequenced material: peripheral blood. Every receptor here comes from a man between 60 and 75 years old with acute or convalescent COVID-19.

The genes are TRBV6-6 and TRBJ1-6; no firm D call. The germline V gene encodes CDR1 MNHNY and CDR2 SVGAGI (reference sequence). The CDR3 is 15 amino acids. V gave up 0 bases and J gave up 7 bases, with 10 bases separating them. CDR3 in amino acids: CASSYSEATNSPLHF. Written as DNA, the CDR3 is TGTGCCAGCAGTTACTCCGAGGCGACGAATTCACCCCTCCACTTT.

This chain uses TRBV28 with TRBJ1-1; D unresolved. The CDR3 loop spans 14 amino acids. Trimming cost V 2 bases and J 1 base, with 8 bases left between them. In germline, CDR1 is MDHEN, CDR2 SYDVKM. CDR3 loop: CASSLQTSNTEAFF. DNA for the CDR3: TGTGCCAGCAGTTTACAGACATCGAACACTGAAGCTTTCTTT.

This sequence joins TRBV6-1 and TRBJ2-3, with 11 bases matching TRBD2. The CDR3 consists of 17 residues. Germline V CDR1 and CDR2: MNHNS, SASEGT. The junction had 8 bases not matched to a gene; V was cut back by 2 bases and J by 4 bases. The CDR3 sequence is CASSEQGLADLADTQYF. Written as DNA, the CDR3 is TGTGCCAGCAGTGAACAGGGACTAGCGGACTTGGCAGATACGCAGTATTTT.

The chain employs TRBV7-2 and TRBJ2-7; tentatively, D is TRBD2 (6 bases). V shed 0 bases and J shed 6 bases, with 15 bases lying between them. Germline lookup yields CDR1 SGHTA and CDR2 FQGNSA. CDR3 length: 15 residues. The CDR3 DNA reads TGTGCCAGCAGCTTAGCAAAGGAGGGATTGGGCGAGCAGTACTTC. This codes for CASSLAKEGLGEQYF.

The chain links TRBV29-1 to TRBJ1-1; 7 nucleotides line up with TRBD1. CDR3 length: 12 residues. CDR1 is SQVTM and CDR2 is ANQGSEA in the germline V gene. V lost 7 bases, J lost 0 bases, and 2 bases stayed unmatched. As DNA, the CDR3 is TGCAGCGGTGACAGGGTGAACACTGAAGCTTTCTTT. This codes for CSGDRVNTEAFF.

V and J are TRBV3-1 (or the pseudogene TRBV3-2) and TRBJ2-7; unclear D gene. V was clipped by 0 bases and J by 5 bases, with 11 bases between them. This CDR3 region has 14 residues. Germline lookup yields CDR1 LGHDT and CDR2 YNNKEL (reference sequence). The CDR3 bases are TGTGCCAGCAGCCAAGAGGCTAGATGGGACGAGCAGTACTTC. As protein: CASSQEARWDEQYF.

The rearrangement uses TRBV15 and TRBJ2-1, with a tentative D call TRBD1 (5 bases). Germline loops: CDR1 LNHNV, CDR2 YYDKDF (reference sequence). The germline V and J ends were trimmed by 4 bases and 10 bases, with 17 bases remaining between them. The CDR3 is made up of 14 amino acids. The CDR3 DNA is TGTGCCACCAGCACTTTTCAGGGAAAGGGGGAGCAGTTCTTC. The encoded protein is CATSTFQGKGEQFF. The full variable domain, rest sourced from reference TRBV15 and TRBJ2-1, is DAMVIQNPRYQVTQFGKPVTLSCSQTLNHNVMYWYQQKSSQAPKLLFHYYDKDFNNEADTPDNFQSRRPNTSFCFLDIRSPGLGDTAMYLCATSTFQGKGEQFFGPGTRLTVL.

The V call is TRBV19, the J call TRBJ1-5, with unresolved D. This CDR3 spans 14 amino acids. V gave up 3 bases and J gave up 2 bases, with 8 bases separating them. Germline values: CDR1 LNHDA, CDR2 SQIVND (reference sequence). CDR3 DNA: TGTGCCAGTAGTATGTCAGGCGGCAATCAGCCCCAGCATTTT. Its translation: CASSMSGGNQPQHF. Full variable domain (rest looked up from reference TRBV19 and TRBJ1-5): DGGITQSPKYLFRKEGQNVTLSCEQNLNHDAMYWYRQDPGQGLRLIYYSQIVNDFQKGDIAEGYSVSREKKESFPLTVTSAQKNPTAFYLCASSMSGGNQPQHFGDGTRLSIL.

This rearrangement joins TRBV6-5 to TRBJ2-1; 11 nucleotides match TRBD2. Germline CDR1 reads MNHEY; CDR2 reads SVGAGI. The ends lost 5 bases at V and 8 bases at J; junction bases unmatched: 8. The CDR3 runs 15 residues. The CDR3 DNA sequence: TGTGCCAGCAGTAACAACGGACTAGCGGGCGATGAGCAGTTCTTC. The encoded protein is CASSNNGLAGDEQFF.

The chain links TRBV19 to TRBJ2-1; 11 bases fit TRBD2. The CDR3 has 16 residues. Germline V gene sequence: CDR1 LNHDA, CDR2 SQIVND (reference sequence). V lost 5 bases, J lost 5 bases, and 8 bases stayed unmatched. The CDR3 loop is CASSRSGTSGDNEQFF. The DNA for the CDR3 is TGTGCCAGTAGTCGCTCGGGGACTAGCGGTGACAATGAGCAGTTCTTC. Complete variable domain (other parts from reference TRBV19 and TRBJ2-1): DGGITQSPKYLFRKEGQNVTLSCEQNLNHDAMYWYRQDPGQGLRLIYYSQIVNDFQKGDIAEGYSVSREKKESFPLTVTSAQKNPTAFYLCASSRSGTSGDNEQFFGPGTRLTVL.

The chain combines TRBV6-6 with TRBJ2-7, with D tentatively TRBD2 (5 bases). Trimming left V 7 bases short and J 4 bases short, with 14 bases between. CDR1 and CDR2 from the germline V gene are MNHNY and SVGAGI (reference sequence). The CDR3 has 13 residues. CDR3 nucleotide sequence: TGTGCCAGCACCCCCCCGGGAAAATACGAGCAGTACTTC. Translation: CASTPPGKYEQYF.